Below, one T cell receptor (beta chain) is given with its context. Germline V CDR1 and CDR2: GTSNPN, SVGIG (reference sequence). V lost 5 bases and J lost 5, with 11 bases in between. CDR3 size: 12 residues. This sample was included in a study of blood T cell repertoires in COVID-19. Clones were sequenced by immunoSEQ multiplex PCR, and TCRdb holds only the in-frame ones, with some missing. Of roughly 220,000 clones listed, 65% to 90% were seen once; the top ten hold 3% to 4.5%. Sequenced: PBMCs or T cells enriched from blood (not recorded which). V gene TRBV30 combines with J gene TRBJ2-3; TRBD2 might be the D (6 bases). This TCR was recovered from a woman in her thirties or forties with acute COVID-19. The CDR3 loop is CAWREYLDTQYF. The CDR3 coding sequence is TGTGCCTGGCGGGAGTATCTAGATACGCAGTATTTT.